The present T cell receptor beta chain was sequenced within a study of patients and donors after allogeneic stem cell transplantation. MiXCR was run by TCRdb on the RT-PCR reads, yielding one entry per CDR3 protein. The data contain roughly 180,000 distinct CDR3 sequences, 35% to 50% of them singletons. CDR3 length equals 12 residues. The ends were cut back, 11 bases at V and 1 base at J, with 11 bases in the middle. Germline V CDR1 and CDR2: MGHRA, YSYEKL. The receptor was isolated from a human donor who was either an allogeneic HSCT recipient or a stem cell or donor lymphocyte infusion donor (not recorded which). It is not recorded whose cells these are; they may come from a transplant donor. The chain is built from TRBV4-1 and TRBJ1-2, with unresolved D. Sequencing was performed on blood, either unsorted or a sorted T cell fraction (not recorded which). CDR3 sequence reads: CASSGYNYGYTF. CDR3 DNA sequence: TGCGCCTCATCGGGGTATAACTATGGCTACACCTTC.